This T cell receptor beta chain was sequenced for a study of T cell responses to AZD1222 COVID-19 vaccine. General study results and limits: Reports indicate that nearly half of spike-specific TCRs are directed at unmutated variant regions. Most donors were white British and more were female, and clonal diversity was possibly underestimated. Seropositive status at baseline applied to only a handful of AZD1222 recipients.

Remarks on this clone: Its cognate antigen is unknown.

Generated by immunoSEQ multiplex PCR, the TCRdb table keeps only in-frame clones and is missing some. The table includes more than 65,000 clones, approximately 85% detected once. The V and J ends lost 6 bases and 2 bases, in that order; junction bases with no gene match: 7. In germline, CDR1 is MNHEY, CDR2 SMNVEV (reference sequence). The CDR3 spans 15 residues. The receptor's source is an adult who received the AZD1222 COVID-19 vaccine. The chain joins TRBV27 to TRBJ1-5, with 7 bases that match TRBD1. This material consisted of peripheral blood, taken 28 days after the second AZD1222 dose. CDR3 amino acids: CASSLTGSGNQPQHF. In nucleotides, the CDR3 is TGTGCCAGCAGCCTGACAGGGTCGGGCAATCAGCCCCAGCATTTT.